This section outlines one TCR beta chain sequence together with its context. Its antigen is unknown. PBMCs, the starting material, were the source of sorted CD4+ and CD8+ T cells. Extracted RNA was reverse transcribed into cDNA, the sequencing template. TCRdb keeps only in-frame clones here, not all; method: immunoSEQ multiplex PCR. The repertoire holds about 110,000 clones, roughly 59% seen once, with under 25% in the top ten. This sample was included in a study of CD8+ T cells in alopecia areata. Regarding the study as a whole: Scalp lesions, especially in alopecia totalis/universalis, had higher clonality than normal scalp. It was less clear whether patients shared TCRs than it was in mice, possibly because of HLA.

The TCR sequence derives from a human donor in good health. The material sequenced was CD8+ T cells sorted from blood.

This CDR3 is CASSLTTEDLENYGYTF. CDR3 nucleotide sequence: TGTGCCAGCAGCTTAACGACAGAGGATTTAGAAAACTATGGCTACACCTTC. This chain joins TRBV7-9 and TRBJ1-2; D possibly corresponds to TRBD1 (5 bases). Trimming pared 2 bases from V and 2 bases from J, leaving 18 bases between. Germline CDR1 SEHNR, CDR2 FQNEAQ (reference sequence). The CDR3 sequence is 17 residues long.